The rows below give T cell receptor beta chains drawn from one sample of a study of PD-1 blockade in classical Hodgkin lymphoma. The data were produced by immunoSEQ multiplex PCR, yet TCRdb's version contains in-frame clones alone and is incomplete. The sample lists over 60,000 clones, roughly 92% occurring once. The sequenced sample was peripheral blood mononuclear cells (PBMCs). The receptor set was obtained from a human donor with classical Hodgkin lymphoma. Both conserved end residues are part of each CDR3. The D gene is left open where the match is weak. Clone size is given for some rows only: seen once, a few or many times, or a class if the clone is expanded.

>NA|TRBV6-6|TRBJ1-2|NA
CASRRDTAYGYTF
>NA|TRBV5-1|TRBJ2-7|NA
CASSFTGGVYEQYF
>NA|TRBV27|TRBJ2-1|NA
CASSLSPPVYNEQFF
>NA|TRBV2|TRBJ1-4|NA
CASRLDARREKLFF
>NA|TRBV5-1|TRBJ1-5|NA
CASSLGDTLDQPQHF
>once|TRBV18|TRBJ2-1|NA
CASSPGQGGNEQFF
>NA|TRBV7-2|TRBJ2-1|TRBD2
CASSLDPAGGNEQFF
>NA|TRBV6-6|TRBJ2-7|NA
CASSTGGLPYEQYF
>NA|TRBV11-2|TRBJ2-1|TRBD1
CASSSPPSDRGSYNEQFF
>NA|TRBV19|TRBJ1-5|NA
CASKGVGPNQPQHF
>NA|TRBV7-7|TRBJ2-5|TRBD1
CASSSNPGQAWETQYF
>NA|TRBV28|TRBJ2-5|NA
CASSLLETQYF
>NA|TRBV6-1|TRBJ1-2|TRBD1
CASSGQVYYGYTF
>NA|TRBV5-1|TRBJ1-2|NA
CASSLVGDFGINYGYTF
>once|TRBV5-1|TRBJ2-1|NA
CASTQEQGSYNEQFF
>once|TRBV27|TRBJ2-3|NA
CASSTTDTQYF
>NA|TRBV5-1|TRBJ2-1|NA
CASSPTGDSSYNEQFF
>NA|TRBV5-1|TRBJ2-7|NA
CASSFEGFYEQYF
>NA|TRBV14|TRBJ2-3|TRBD2
CASSPRLASPQYF
>few|TRBV11-2|TRBJ2-2|NA
CASSSRVGGELFF
>NA|TRBV10-1|TRBJ2-7|TRBD2
CASSEDAGGSYEQYF
>NA|TRBV19|TRBJ1-3|TRBD1
CASSSPGQRSGNTIYF
>NA|TRBV7-9|TRBJ2-7|NA
CASSLAGPTYEQYF
>few|TRBV11-3|TRBJ2-3|NA
CASQLTASTDTQYF
>NA|TRBV19|TRBJ1-1|NA
CASNWGEGGSDTEAFF
>NA|TRBV5-1|TRBJ2-7|TRBD1
CASSSTGDEQYF
>NA|TRBV15|TRBJ2-5|NA
CATSRNTADRQETQYF
>NA|TRBV6-1|TRBJ1-1|NA
CASTSGSGNTEAFF
>NA|TRBV6-6|TRBJ2-4|TRBD2
CASTWGGLRKNIQYF
>once|TRBV7-8|TRBJ1-6|NA
CASSLAKLQGSSYNSPLHF
>NA|TRBV10-3|TRBJ1-1|NA
CAITPDQENTEAFF
>NA|TRBV12-5|TRBJ2-1|TRBD1
CASGPGTGAKNEQFF
>NA|TRBV6-7|TRBJ2-2|TRBD1
CASSYPRRDRGGTGELFF
>NA|TRBV6-5|TRBJ1-4|NA
CASSLLDGEKLFF
>NA|TRBV28|TRBJ2-2|NA
CASIGGQLDFTGELFF
>NA|TRBV5-1|TRBJ2-7|NA
CASSLGGSSYEQYF
>NA|TRBV4-1|TRBJ2-1|TRBD2
CASSQSSQGLAGLYNEQFF
>NA|TRBV9|TRBJ2-7|TRBD1
CASGTGSYEQYF
>NA|TRBV13|TRBJ1-2|NA
CASSDTTAGYGYTF
>NA|TRBV7-9|TRBJ1-1|NA
CASSLVGSKAFF
>once|TRBV6-1|TRBJ1-1|NA
CASSPRGGNTEAFF
>NA|TRBV28|TRBJ2-7|NA
CASSFPPTQQYF